Below, 24 T cell receptor beta chains from the same sample are listed, as sequenced in a study of shared clonotypes between healthy human individuals. Here immunoSEQ multiplex PCR was the method, and the copy in TCRdb shows in-frame clones only, minus some. The profile shows approximately 1,500,000 clones, approximately 98% of them singletons. Sequencing used naive CD4+ T cells sorted from blood. Subset here: CD45RA+ positively selected. Receptor source: a man aged 30 to 39 in good health.

The chain joins TRBV29-1 to TRBJ2-1; 9 nucleotides line up with TRBD2. The CDR3 sequence is 13 residues long. Trimming took 7 bases from V and 6 from J; bases not matched to a gene: 7. Looked up from germline, CDR1 is SQVTM and CDR2 is ANQGSEA. The CDR3 nucleotides are TGCAGCGGGGGAGGGACTAGCCCCAATGAGCAGTTCTTC. This codes for CSGGGTSPNEQFF.

This clone has just one count. The gene calls are TRBV5-1 and TRBJ2-7, with 9 bases fitting TRBD1. The J segment lost 5 bases and the V segment lost 2 bases, leaving 8 bases of the junction unmatched. The CDR3 spans 15 residues. The germline V gene encodes CDR1 SGHRS and CDR2 YFSETQ. CDR3 in amino acids: CASSFSRTGENEQYF. CDR3 bases: TGCGCCAGCAGCTTTTCTAGGACAGGGGAAAACGAGCAGTACTTC.

The V gene is TRBV7-2, the J gene TRBJ2-7; possible D gene TRBD1, 5 bases. CDR3 length: 14 residues. Germline CDR1 is SGHTA and CDR2 is FQGNSA. Trimming left V 5 bases short and J 5 bases short, with 16 bases between. CDR3 residues: CASSLSARANEQYF. CDR3 in DNA: TGTGCCAGCAGCCTTTCTGCCAGGGCCAACGAGCAGTACTTC.

The V gene is TRBV6-1, the J gene TRBJ2-7; D is possibly TRBD1 (5 bases). CDR1 is MNHNS, CDR2 SASEGT, per germline. This CDR3 region has 14 residues. V was trimmed by 6 bases and J by 2 bases, leaving 14 bases between them. CDR3 DNA sequence: TGTGCCAGCAGCACATTGGGGCCTACCTACGAGCAGTACTTC. It is translated as CASSTLGPTYEQYF.

This clone showed up just once. The V call is TRBV5-4, the J call TRBJ2-7; the D gene is possibly TRBD1 (6 bases). Germline loops: CDR1 SGHNT, CDR2 YYREEE (reference sequence). V was cut by 5 bases and J by 1 base, with 13 bases left in between. The CDR3 is 14 residues long. CDR3 bases: TGTGCCAGCAGTCCCGGACAGAGATCCTACGAGCAGTACTTC. This sequence encodes CASSPGQRSYEQYF.

This chain uses TRBV9 with TRBJ2-7; D gene uncertain. This CDR3 has 15 residues. Per germline, CDR1 SGDLS and CDR2 YYNGEE. Trimming shortened V by 0 bases and J by 4 bases, and 14 bases separated the two germline ends. CDR3 DNA sequence: TGTGCCAGCAGCGTAGTTCCCGACTCGAAATACGAGCAGTACTTC. The encoded protein is CASSVVPDSKYEQYF.

The chain links TRBV10-3 to TRBJ2-7; D is unclear. V was cut by 10 bases and J by 2 bases, with 12 bases left in between. Per the germline V gene, CDR1 is ENHRY and CDR2 is SYGVKD. CDR3 length equals 12 residues. CDR3 protein: CATDPGAYEQYF. DNA of the CDR3: TGTGCCACTGACCCTGGGGCCTACGAGCAGTACTTC.

Only a few counts were recorded for this clone. V usage is TRBV19 and J usage is TRBJ1-1, with 8 bases matching TRBD1. The V gene end was trimmed by 4 bases and the J gene end by 1 base; junction bases not matched to a gene: 2. The CDR3 runs to 14 residues. The germline V gene encodes CDR1 LNHDA and CDR2 SQIVND (reference sequence). CDR3 nucleotides: TGTGCCAGTAGTACCGGGACAGGGAACACTGAAGCTTTCTTT. This codes for CASSTGTGNTEAFF. The full variable domain, completed using reference TRBV19 and TRBJ1-1, is DGGITQSPKYLFRKEGQNVTLSCEQNLNHDAMYWYRQDPGQGLRLIYYSQIVNDFQKGDIAEGYSVSREKKESFPLTVTSAQKNPTAFYLCASSTGTGNTEAFFGQGTRLTVV.

The chain joins TRBV6-6 to TRBJ1-2, with 10 bases aligning to TRBD1. Losses at the gene ends were 7 bases for V and 7 bases for J; bases not matched to a gene: 6. The CDR3 totals 13 residues. Germline CDR1 and CDR2: MNHNY and SVGAGI (reference sequence). The CDR3 DNA reads as TGTGCCAGCACCGGACAGGGGGACCGTGGCTACACCTTC. This translates into CASTGQGDRGYTF.

The rearrangement links TRBV18 to TRBJ2-1; D call uncertain. This CDR3 spans 13 amino acids. V was trimmed by 6 bases and J by 5 bases, leaving 11 bases between them. In germline, CDR1 is KGHSH, CDR2 LQKENI. CDR3: CASSVTGHNEQFF. CDR3 in DNA: TGTGCCAGCTCCGTCACGGGTCACAATGAGCAGTTCTTC. Supplemented by reference TRBV18 and TRBJ2-1, the full variable domain reads NAGVMQNPRHLVRRRGQEARLRCSPMKGHSHVYWYRQLPEEGLKFMVYLQKENIIDESGMPKERFSAEFPKEGPSILRIQQVVRGDSAAYFCASSVTGHNEQFFGPGTRLTVL.

As to this clone: The junction departs from germline at one end; a sequencing error may be responsible. V gene TRBV7-7 combines with J gene TRBJ2-5; the D gene could be TRBD1 or TRBD2 (6 bases each). The CDR3 runs 15 residues. The germline CDR1 and CDR2 sequences are SSHAT and FNYEAQ (reference sequence). CDR3 coding DNA: TGTGCTAGCAGTAGGGGGGTTAGCGGCCAAGAGACCCAGTACTTC. This sequence encodes CASSRGVSGQETQYF.

The gene calls are TRBV27 and TRBJ2-2; 9 bases agree with TRBD2. V lost 7 bases to trimming and J lost 6 bases; unmatched junction nucleotides: 12. Germline assignment: CDR1 MNHEY and CDR2 SMNVEV (reference sequence). This CDR3 contains 16 residues. The CDR3 is CASKVAGAGRAGELFF. The CDR3 DNA follows: TGTGCCAGCAAAGTAGCGGGAGCCGGACGGGCCGGGGAGCTGTTTTTT.

The chain links TRBV5-1 to TRBJ2-3; 12 bases map to TRBD2. CDR1 and CDR2 from the germline V gene are SGHRS and YFSETQ. CDR3 size: 16 residues. Losses at the gene ends were 4 bases for V and 0 bases for J; bases not matched to a gene: 3. CDR3 loop: CASSPGTSGSTDTQYF. The CDR3 DNA is TGCGCCAGCAGCCCAGGGACTAGCGGGAGCACAGATACGCAGTATTTT.

This rearrangement joins TRBV5-1 to TRBJ2-7, with 7 bases identical to TRBD2. CDR1 and CDR2 from the germline V gene are SGHRS and YFSETQ. There are 14 residues in the CDR3. Trimming removed 8 bases from V and 2 bases from J; junction bases left unmatched: 10. CDR3 coding DNA: TGCGCCAGTCAACCCATGGGGGGGGCCTACGAGCAGTACTTC. Amino acids: CASQPMGGAYEQYF.

The chain links TRBV7-6 to TRBJ2-1; D is possibly TRBD1 (6 bases). Per germline, CDR1 SGHVS and CDR2 FNYEAQ. This CDR3 spans 14 amino acids. V was pared by 1 base and J by 4 bases, with 8 bases between. In nucleotides, the CDR3 is TGTGCCAGCAGCTTAGGGGGGCAGTACAATGAGCAGTTCTTC. Translated, it gives CASSLGGQYNEQFF.

Details on this clone: Other DNA sequences in the same sample also yield this CDR3. The V gene is TRBV20-1, the J gene TRBJ2-1; D is uncertain. The CDR3 has 10 amino acids. The germline V and J ends were trimmed by 5 bases and 1 base, with 0 bases remaining between them. The germline V gene encodes CDR1 DFQATT and CDR2 SNEGSKA (reference sequence). CDR3 in DNA: TGCAGTGCTTCCTACAATGAGCAGTTCTTC. Translation: CSASYNEQFF.

The CDR3 sequence is CASSPHAQETQYF. The CDR3 DNA follows: TGTGCCAGCAGTCCTCATGCGCAAGAGACCCAGTACTTC. The chain links TRBV2 to TRBJ2-5, with D unresolved. V lost 5 bases and J 2 bases, leaving 9 bases between the germline ends. The CDR3 length is 13 residues. CDR1 and CDR2 (germline): SNHLY, FYNNEI.

The chain has TRBV30 and TRBJ2-7, with 9 bases fitting TRBD2. The CDR3 sequence is 16 residues long. With 3 bases clipped from V and 2 bases from J, the junction kept 11 bases outside the gene matches. Germline-derived CDR1 and CDR2 are GTSNPN and SVGIG (reference sequence). The CDR3 bases are TGTGCCTGGAGCGCCCTGAGCGGGAGGACCACCTACGAGCAGTACTTC. Its translation is CAWSALSGRTTYEQYF. Full variable domain (outside the CDR3, taken from reference TRBV30 and TRBJ2-7): SQTIHQWPATLVQPVGSPLSLECTVEGTSNPNLYWYRQAAGRGLQLLFYSVGIGQISSEVPQNLSASRPQDRQFILSSKKLLLSDSGFYLCAWSALSGRTTYEQYFGPGTRLTVT.

The chain joins TRBV19 to TRBJ1-2; 8 nucleotides agree with TRBD1. The CDR3 covers 15 residues. CDR1 is LNHDA and CDR2 is SQIVND in the germline V gene (reference sequence). V trimming: 9 bases; J trimming: 6 bases; junction bases outside the gene matches: 15. This CDR3 is CARKVSVAGGDGYTF. The CDR3, as DNA: TGTGCCAGAAAGGTAAGTGTAGCAGGGGGCGATGGCTACACCTTC.

This chain joins TRBV2 and TRBJ1-5, with TRBD1 matching over 7 bases. V was pared by 5 bases and J by 1 base, with 8 bases of the junction left unmatched. Germline CDR1 SNHLY, CDR2 FYNNEI. The CDR3 is 16 amino acids. CDR3 amino acids: CASSRNRDSSNQPQHF. The CDR3 region has the DNA TGTGCCAGCAGTCGAAACCGGGACAGCAGCAATCAGCCCCAGCATTTT.

With regard to this clone: The identical CDR3 is also encoded by other nucleotide sequences in the sample. This chain joins TRBV5-6 and TRBJ2-7; TRBD1 agrees at 8 bases. The CDR3 is 14 amino acids. With 0 bases clipped from V and 2 bases from J, the junction kept 1 base outside the gene matches. Germline CDR1 is SGHDT and CDR2 is YYEEEE. The CDR3 region is CASSLGRGPYEQYF. The CDR3, as DNA: TGTGCCAGCAGCTTGGGCAGGGGGCCCTACGAGCAGTACTTC.

V and J are TRBV6-7 and TRBJ2-3; D not certain. TRBV6-7 is annotated as an ORF whose role is uncertain. Trimming removed 0 bases from V and 5 bases from J, with 9 bases in between. The CDR3 extends over 14 amino acids. The CDR3: CASSYSPGQDTQYF. DNA for the CDR3: TGTGCCAGCAGTTACTCCCCGGGCCAAGATACGCAGTATTTT.

The V gene is TRBV11-2, the J gene TRBJ1-4; TRBD1 might be the D (5 bases). The CDR3 spans 16 residues. CDR1 SGHAT and CDR2 FQNNGV come from the germline V gene. Trimming stripped 2 bases from V and 3 bases from J, with 13 bases between. The CDR3 coding sequence is TGTGCCAGCAGCTTATGGGGCCGAAAGGCTAATGAAAAACTGTTTTTT. Protein product: CASSLWGRKANEKLFF.

This chain joins TRBV5-8 and TRBJ2-7; 9 bases are shared with TRBD1. Trimming at V came to 3 bases and at J to 3 bases, leaving 7 bases not matched to a gene. Germline CDR1 SGHTS, CDR2 YDEGEE. The CDR3 spans 15 residues. The CDR3 nucleotides read TGTGCCAGCAGCTGGGACAGGGTTGGAGACTACGAGCAGTACTTC. Protein: CASSWDRVGDYEQYF.